One and the same sample provided the 30 T cell receptor beta chains below, sequenced in a study of blood T cell repertoires in COVID-19. Sequencing used immunoSEQ multiplex PCR; TCRdb keeps in-frame clones, though not all of them. The data hold fewer than 350,000 clones, with approximately 90% observed a single time. Sequences were obtained from PBMCs or T cells enriched from blood (not recorded which). Every receptor here comes from a woman aged 30 to 39 with acute COVID-19.

Here the CDR3 DNA reads TGCGCCAGCAGCCCTCGGCCAGGAGGTTCACCCCTCCACTTT. Protein product: CASSPRPGGSPLHF. J is TRBJ1-6 and V is TRBV4-1; D not resolved. Trimming removed 4 bases at V and 9 bases at J, with 13 bases between. The CDR3 runs to 14 residues. Germline V CDR1 and CDR2: MGHRA, YSYEKL.

By share, this clone counts as medium-sized. V and J are TRBV6-1 and TRBJ2-3; TRBD2 matches 12 bases. Germline V CDR1 and CDR2: MNHNS, SASEGT. The CDR3 spans 15 residues. V lost 2 bases, J lost 4 bases, and 1 base stayed unmatched. As DNA, the CDR3 is TGTGCCAGCAGTGAACTAGCGGGAGGGCCAGATACGCAGTATTTT. Translation: CASSELAGGPDTQYF.

The CDR3 loop reads CASSFTGGPRETQYF. As DNA, the CDR3 is TGTGCCAGCAGTTTCACGGGAGGGCCGAGGGAGACCCAGTACTTC. V gene TRBV27 combines with J gene TRBJ2-5, with 8 nucleotides matching TRBD2. Germline trimming cut 3 bases from V and 5 bases from J; bases unmatched to any gene: 8. The germline CDR1 and CDR2 sequences are MNHEY and SMNVEV (reference sequence). The length of the CDR3 is 15 residues.

The V gene is TRBV9, the J gene TRBJ1-2; a weak D match, TRBD1 (5 bases). Trimming took 5 bases from V and 7 from J, leaving 15 bases between them. The V gene's germline CDR1 is SGDLS and CDR2 YYNGEE. This CDR3 contains 13 residues. CDR3 sequence reads: CASRDTALRGYTF. DNA for the CDR3: TGTGCCAGCAGGGACACGGCCTTGCGTGGCTACACCTTC.

The CDR3 loop reads CASSPSQVRGTEAFF. For the CDR3, the DNA is TGTGCCAGTAGTCCGTCGCAAGTGAGAGGCACTGAAGCTTTCTTT. The chain couples TRBV19 to TRBJ1-1; D not resolved. The CDR3 has 15 residues. The V and J ends lost 5 bases and 4 bases respectively, with 17 bases between them. Per the germline V gene, CDR1 is LNHDA and CDR2 is SQIVND (reference sequence).

This clone was seen a few times. This sequence joins TRBV6-2 or TRBV6-3 and TRBJ2-7; tentative D call: TRBD2 (5 bases). CDR3 length: 14 residues. CDR1 is MNHEY and CDR2 is SVGEGT in the germline V gene. The ends were cut back, 6 bases at V and 2 bases at J, with 14 bases in the middle. The CDR3 reads CASSQTKRTYEQYF. In DNA form, the CDR3 reads TGTGCCAGCAGCCAGACTAAAAGGACCTACGAGCAGTACTTC.

A word on this clone: The identical CDR3 is also encoded by other nucleotide sequences in the sample. The V and J genes are TRBV30 and TRBJ1-1; tentatively, D is TRBD1 (6 bases). Germline CDR1 and CDR2: GTSNPN and SVGIG (reference sequence). V lost 0 bases, J lost 2 bases, and 7 bases lay in between. The CDR3 consists of 13 residues. The CDR3 sequence: CAWSVQGNTEAFF. CDR3 nucleotides: TGTGCCTGGAGTGTACAGGGAAACACTGAAGCTTTCTTT.

The gene calls are TRBV7-3 and TRBJ2-5, with 9 bases matching TRBD2. Per the germline V gene, CDR1 is SGHTA and CDR2 is FQGTGA. This CDR3 spans 15 amino acids. J lost 5 bases, V lost 5 bases, and 9 bases had no gene match. For the CDR3, the DNA is TGTGCCAGCAGCCTAAGGATTAGCGGGAGCGAGACCCAGTACTTC. It yields the protein CASSLRISGSETQYF.

The V call is TRBV24-1, the J call TRBJ2-7; no firm D call. The CDR3 is made up of 12 amino acids. Trimming cost V 4 bases and J 1 base, with 4 bases left between them. Germline values: CDR1 KGHDR, CDR2 SFDVKD. This CDR3 is CATSDGSYEQYF. The CDR3 bases are TGTGCCACCAGTGACGGTTCCTACGAGCAGTACTTC.

CDR3 protein: CASSYGSGSSADTQYF. For the CDR3, the DNA is TGTGCCAGCAGTTACGGTAGCGGGAGCTCCGCAGATACGCAGTATTTT. The chain is built from TRBV6-5 and TRBJ2-3; 9 bases align to TRBD2. The CDR3 runs 16 residues. With V trimmed by 2 bases and J by 4 bases, 7 bases remained unmatched. Germline loops: CDR1 MNHEY, CDR2 SVGAGI.

The gene calls are TRBV28 and TRBJ1-1; D is unclear. The CDR3 totals 11 residues. The V end lost 5 bases, the J end lost 6 bases, and 7 bases lay between the germline ends. Per the germline V gene, CDR1 is MDHEN and CDR2 is SYDVKM. Here the CDR3 DNA reads TGTGCCAGCAGTACGGGATCTGAAGCTTTCTTT. It is translated as CASSTGSEAFF.

This rearrangement joins TRBV24-1 to TRBJ2-5; 7 bases align to TRBD1. Trimming at V came to 3 bases and at J to 5 bases, leaving 5 bases not matched to a gene. CDR1 KGHDR and CDR2 SFDVKD come from the germline V gene. The CDR3 is 14 residues long. CDR3: CATSDRGPLETQYF. The CDR3 DNA reads as TGTGCCACCAGTGATAGGGGGCCGTTGGAGACCCAGTACTTC.

A few counts support this clone. The V and J genes are TRBV27 and TRBJ2-1; 12 nucleotides match TRBD2. This CDR3 is 16 amino acids long. The germline V gene encodes CDR1 MNHEY and CDR2 SMNVEV (reference sequence). After removal of 3 bases from V and 10 bases from J, the junction contained 10 bases not matched to a gene. Here the CDR3 reads CASSFGLAGGPREQFF. CDR3 DNA: TGTGCCAGCAGTTTCGGGCTAGCGGGAGGGCCTCGAGAGCAGTTCTTC.

The chain is built from TRBV9 and TRBJ2-3, with 10 bases lining up with TRBD2. There are 16 residues in the CDR3. The V segment lost 3 bases and the J segment 0 bases; nucleotides outside the gene matches: 4. The germline CDR1 and CDR2 sequences are SGDLS and YYNGEE. The CDR3 DNA is TGTGCCAGCAGCGCGGGACTAGCGACTAGCACAGATACGCAGTATTTT. It translates to CASSAGLATSTDTQYF.

The rearrangement links TRBV29-1 to TRBJ2-7; the match to TRBD2 covers 13 bases. Trimming took 7 bases from V and 6 from J; bases not matched to a gene: 9. CDR1 and CDR2 from the germline V gene are SQVTM and ANQGSEA. The CDR3 has 14 amino acids. In DNA, the CDR3 is TGCAGCGGCTCCGGGACTAGCGGGGCGGTCGAGCAGTACTTC. Translated: CSGSGTSGAVEQYF.

This chain joins TRBV19 and TRBJ2-7; 7 nucleotides line up with TRBD1. Germline-derived CDR1 and CDR2 are LNHDA and SQIVND (reference sequence). V lost 6 bases and J lost 3; bases outside the gene matches: 20. This CDR3 has 18 amino acids. The CDR3 is CASSQAIWDTGVRYEQYF. The CDR3 DNA reads TGTGCCAGTAGCCAAGCAATTTGGGACACAGGGGTTCGCTACGAGCAGTACTTC.

The chain carries TRBV27 and TRBJ1-2; 7 bases are shared with TRBD1. Germline CDR1 MNHEY, CDR2 SMNVEV (reference sequence). The length of the CDR3 is 16 residues. J was trimmed by 0 bases and V by 7 bases; bases with no gene match: 11. In DNA, the CDR3 is TGTGCCAGCACCTCCAGCTTGGACAGGACTAACTATGGCTACACCTTC. It specifies CASTSSLDRTNYGYTF.

V gene TRBV5-1 combines with J gene TRBJ2-1; TRBD2 matches 7 bases. The ends lost 0 bases at V and 6 bases at J; junction bases unmatched: 12. This CDR3 is built from 17 residues. From germline, CDR1 is SGHRS and CDR2 YFSETQ. The CDR3 spells CASSLAPTRLAGNEQFF. CDR3 nucleotides: TGCGCCAGCAGCTTGGCGCCCACCCGACTAGCAGGCAATGAGCAGTTCTTC.

This clone was counted a single time. The CDR3 spells CASSPSGGTGVNYGYTF. In DNA, the CDR3 is TGTGCCAGCAGCCCATCGGGCGGGACAGGGGTTAACTATGGCTACACCTTC. The chain couples TRBV28 to TRBJ1-2; 10 bases fit TRBD1. V shed 6 bases and J 1 base; nucleotides not matched to a gene: 11. The V gene's germline CDR1 is MDHEN and CDR2 SYDVKM. This CDR3 comprises 17 residues.

The genes are TRBV9 and TRBJ2-7; 8 positions match TRBD2. The CDR3 covers 15 residues. V lost 0 bases and J lost 5; bases outside the gene matches: 7. From germline, CDR1 is SGDLS and CDR2 YYNGEE. CDR3: CASSVEEREPDEQYF. The CDR3 coding sequence is TGTGCCAGCAGCGTAGAAGAGCGGGAGCCTGACGAGCAGTACTTC. Variable domain in full (rest from reference TRBV9 and TRBJ2-7): DSGVTQTPKHLITATGQRVTLRCSPRSGDLSVYWYQQSLDQGLQFLIQYYNGEERAKGNILERFSAQQFPDLHSELNLSSLELGDSALYFCASSVEEREPDEQYFGPGTRLTVT.

V is TRBV28 and J is TRBJ2-1; 8 bases are shared with TRBD1. Germline assignment: CDR1 MDHEN and CDR2 SYDVKM. With 6 bases clipped from V and 3 bases from J, the junction kept 7 bases outside the gene matches. This CDR3 spans 15 amino acids. The CDR3 sequence is CASRPTGVFYNEQFF. Written as DNA, the CDR3 is TGTGCCAGCAGGCCGACAGGGGTATTCTACAATGAGCAGTTCTTC.

In this sample, this clone turned up once. The chain's CDR3 is CASSVSGGRSGANVLTF. The CDR3 DNA reads TGTGCCAGCAGTGTCTCAGGGGGCAGATCTGGGGCCAACGTCCTGACTTTC. The V and J genes are TRBV6-4 and TRBJ2-6, with TRBD1 identical over 8 bases. The germline V gene encodes CDR1 MRHNA and CDR2 SNTAGT. This CDR3 has 17 residues. V lost 4 bases to trimming and J lost 1 base; unmatched junction nucleotides: 6.

The chain joins TRBV6-1 to TRBJ1-6; the D gene is possibly TRBD1 (6 bases). The CDR3 has 15 residues. Germline V gene lookup returns CDR1 MNHNS and CDR2 SASEGT. V gave up 0 bases and J gave up 7 bases, with 10 bases separating them. CDR3 bases: TGTGCCAGCAGTGAAGCCGCAGGGACAAATTCACCCCTCCACTTT. Translated: CASSEAAGTNSPLHF.

The chain combines TRBV28 with TRBJ1-5; D remains ambiguous. V lost 3 bases and J 11 bases, leaving 14 bases between the germline ends. The CDR3 sequence is 13 residues long. Germline V lookup: CDR1 MDHEN, CDR2 SYDVKM. The CDR3 sequence is CASSFRGPMAQHF. Here the CDR3 DNA reads TGTGCCAGCAGTTTCCGGGGTCCAATGGCCCAGCATTTT.

As to this clone: Other DNA sequences within the sample encode an identical CDR3. The CDR3 nucleotides read TGCGCCAGCAGCTTGGGGCTTACGAACACCGGGGAGCTGTTTTTT. Translation: CASSLGLTNTGELFF. The V gene is TRBV5-1, the J gene TRBJ2-2, with D uncertain. V was trimmed by 0 bases and J by 0 bases, leaving 6 bases between them. Germline V gives CDR1 SGHRS, CDR2 YFSETQ. The CDR3 is 15 amino acids. Based on the CDR3 plus reference TRBV5-1 and TRBJ2-2, the full variable domain is KAGVTQTPRYLIKTRGQQVTLSCSPISGHRSVSWYQQTPGQGLQFLFEYFSETQRNKGNFPGRFSGRQFSNSRSEMNVSTLELGDSALYLCASSLGLTNTGELFFGEGSRLTVL.

The chain couples TRBV27 to TRBJ1-5; D gene uncertain. Trimming cost V 6 bases and J 8 bases, with 17 bases left between them. Germline CDR1 MNHEY, CDR2 SMNVEV (reference sequence). The CDR3 totals 14 residues. The DNA for the CDR3 is TGTGCCAGCAGCTCTCAACCCGGTCTCGAGCCCCAGCATTTT. As protein: CASSSQPGLEPQHF.

The chain combines TRBV27 with TRBJ2-1; 9 nucleotides match TRBD2. The CDR3 is 14 residues long. Unmatched junction bases numbered 12, after V lost 2 bases and J lost 16 bases. The germline gives CDR1 MNHEY, CDR2 SMNVEV (reference sequence). CDR3 region: CASSLTPAGGLIFF. CDR3 coding DNA: TGTGCCAGCAGTTTAACCCCCGCGGGAGGGCTAATTTTCTTC.

This clone was counted once. This chain uses TRBV5-1 with TRBJ1-4; 12 bases map to TRBD1. The CDR3 is 15 amino acids. The trim removed 0 bases at V and 8 bases at J, leaving 2 bases unmatched. Germline V gives CDR1 SGHRS, CDR2 YFSETQ. CDR3 bases: TGCGCCAGCAGCTTGGCCGGGACAGGGGGCGAAAAACTGTTTTTT. Protein: CASSLAGTGGEKLFF.

The rearrangement links TRBV4-1 to TRBJ2-3; D possibly corresponds to TRBD2 (7 bases). Germline V gene sequence: CDR1 MGHRA, CDR2 YSYEKL. The V and J ends lost 0 bases and 5 bases respectively, with 21 bases between them. There are 18 residues in the CDR3. CDR3 coding DNA: TGCGCCAGCAGCCAAGATCCCGGGGGGCGGGAGTTGATAGATACGCAGTATTTT. This translates into CASSQDPGGRELIDTQYF.

The chain recombines TRBV3-1 (or the pseudogene TRBV3-2) with TRBJ1-1; D may be TRBD1 (6 bases). Germline assignment: CDR1 LGHDT and CDR2 YNNKEL (reference sequence). Deletions cut 3 bases from V and 4 bases from J, with 9 bases between. The CDR3 length is 13 residues. CDR3 loop: CASSQQGSTEAFF. The CDR3, as DNA: TGTGCCAGCAGCCAGCAGGGGTCCACTGAAGCTTTCTTT.